The present entry profiles one T cell receptor beta chain with its context. Its antigen is not identified. This record belongs to a study of cytomegalovirus exposure and HLA in healthy donors. Points from the study as a whole: Certain indistinguishable V segments, among them TRBV6-2 and TRBV6-3, were excluded.

PCR used 60 Vbeta primers and 13 Jbeta primers. The assay was immunoSEQ multiplex PCR, and TCRdb's table has in-frame clones only and misses some. Of over 150,000 clones in the sample, 68% were seen once. These donors, healthy bone marrow donors, were studied. The CDR3 spans 15 residues. Germline-derived CDR1 and CDR2 are MRHNA and SNTAGT. V gene TRBV6-4 combines with J gene TRBJ2-5; weak D call: TRBD1 (6 bases). TRBJ2-7 matches the DNA end more closely, so the J call is doubtful. The TCR was taken from a woman aged 18-29 years in good health and CMV-seropositive. Sequenced material: PBMCs. The CDR3 DNA follows: TGTGCCAGCATTCTTAAAAGGTCGGGACACTACGAGCAGTACTTC. Amino acids: CASILKRSGHYEQYF.